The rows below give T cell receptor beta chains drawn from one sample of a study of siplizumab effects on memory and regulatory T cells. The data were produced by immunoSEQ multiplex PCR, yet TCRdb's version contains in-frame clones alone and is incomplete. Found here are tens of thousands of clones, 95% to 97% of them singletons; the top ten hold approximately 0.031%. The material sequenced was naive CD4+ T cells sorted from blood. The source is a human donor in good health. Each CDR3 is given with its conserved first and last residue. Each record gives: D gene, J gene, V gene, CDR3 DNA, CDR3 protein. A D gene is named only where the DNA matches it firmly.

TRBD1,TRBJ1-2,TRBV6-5,TGTGCCAGCAGAACAATCTCCCGGGACAGCTATGGCTACACCTTC,CASRTISRDSYGYTF
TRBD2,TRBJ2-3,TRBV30,TGTGCCTGGAGTATACTAGCGGGGGCCACAGATACGCAGTATTTT,CAWSILAGATDTQYF
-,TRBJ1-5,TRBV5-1,TGCGCCAGCAGCTTGGGTTTGTCCGGGGGAAACAATCAGCCCCAGCATTTT,CASSLGLSGGNNQPQHF
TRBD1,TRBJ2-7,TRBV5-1,TGCGCCAGCAGCTTGGGTGGGGGACAGATAGACGAGCAGTACTTC,CASSLGGGQIDEQYF
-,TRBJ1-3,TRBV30,TGTGCCTGGAGTGTAACGGACTCTGGAAACACCATATATTTT,CAWSVTDSGNTIYF
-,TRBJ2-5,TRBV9,TGTGCCAGCAGCGTAGTTGGGGGCGCGGAGACCCAGTACTTC,CASSVVGGAETQYF
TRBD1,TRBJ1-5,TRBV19,TGTGCCAGTTCACCCACGGACAGGGGGTATCATCAGCCCCAGCATTTT,CASSPTDRGYHQPQHF
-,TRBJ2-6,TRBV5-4,TGTGCCAGCAGCTCCCGAACAGATTCTGGGGCCAACGTCCTGACTTTC,CASSSRTDSGANVLTF
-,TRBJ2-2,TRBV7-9,TGTGCCAGCAGCTTTAGGGCAGGGTCGAACGGGGAGCTGTTTTTT,CASSFRAGSNGELFF
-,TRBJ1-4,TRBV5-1,TGCGCCAGCAGCTTGGACTCAACTAATGAAAAACTGTTTTTT,CASSLDSTNEKLFF
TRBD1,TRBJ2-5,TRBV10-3,TGTGCCATCAGTGAAGACAGGGTCCAAGAGACCCAGTACTTC,CAISEDRVQETQYF
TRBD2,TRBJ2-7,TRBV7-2,TGTGCCAGCCAGGAGCCCGGGGGGGCCTCATCCTACGAGCAGTACTTC,CASQEPGGASSYEQYF
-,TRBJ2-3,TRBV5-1,TGCGCCAGCAGCTTGGGAGTACTGGCAGGGACAGATACGCAGTATTTT,CASSLGVLAGTDTQYF
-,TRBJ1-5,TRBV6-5,TGTGCCAGCAGTTACGCCCGAGGGGCCCAGCCCCAGCATTTT,CASSYARGAQPQHF
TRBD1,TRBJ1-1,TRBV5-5,TGTGCCAGCAGCCGGAGTCTTGGAGTCCGCGGGACAGGGGTAACTGAAGCTTTCTTT,CASSRSLGVRGTGVTEAFF
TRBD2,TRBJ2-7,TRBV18,TGTGCCAGCTCAGTCGGACTAGCAGACGAGCAGTACTTC,CASSVGLADEQYF
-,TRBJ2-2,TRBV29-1,TGCAGCGTACCCCCGGCGGGGGCGGGGACCGGGGAGCTGTTTTTT,CSVPPAGAGTGELFF
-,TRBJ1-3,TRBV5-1,TGCGCCAGCAGCTTGGGCCCTCAGGGGACCTCTGGAAACACCATATATTTT,CASSLGPQGTSGNTIYF
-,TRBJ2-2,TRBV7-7,TGTGCCAGCAGCTTAGCGGGGGGTACCGGGGAGCTGTTTTTT,CASSLAGGTGELFF
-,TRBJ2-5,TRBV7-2,TGTGCCAGCAGCACCCGAGTGAACTTCCTGGCCCAGTACTTC,CASSTRVNFLAQYF
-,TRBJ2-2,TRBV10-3,TGTGCCACCGGGGACGCCTTTGGGGAGCTGTTTTTT,CATGDAFGELFF
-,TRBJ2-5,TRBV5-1,TGCGCCAGCAGCTTGGCCAGGGGAGAGACCCAGTACTTC,CASSLARGETQYF
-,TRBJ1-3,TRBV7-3,TGTGCCAGCAGCTTAGGGGGGCCTGGAAACACCATATATTTT,CASSLGGPGNTIYF
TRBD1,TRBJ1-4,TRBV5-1,TGCGCCAGCAGCGCGGACAGGGGCTATGAAAAACTGTTTTTT,CASSADRGYEKLFF